Listed below are T cell receptor beta chains from one sample, sequenced in a study of graft-versus-host responses after intestinal transplantation. Antigens for these TCRs are unknown. The repertoire was sequenced with immunoSEQ multiplex PCR; TCRdb's copy has only in-frame clones and lacks some. The sample shows 50,000 to 80,000 clones, roughly nine tenths of them seen only once. This sample comprised unstimulated CD8+ T cells sorted from spleen or lymph node cells, obtained before transplant. These receptors were obtained from a human donor who was the organ donor for an intestinal transplant. CDR3s include the opening cysteine and the closing phenylalanine or tryptophan. The order of the fields is clone size, V gene, D gene, J gene, CDR3 DNA, CDR3 protein. A D gene is named only where the DNA matches it firmly. Where a row states a size, it is once, few, many or the class of an expanded clone; other rows omit it.

size: .; V: TRBV28; D: TRBD1; J: TRBJ1-2; DNA: TGTGCCGGTAGGGGGCTCGAGAACTATGGCTACACCTTC; CDR3: CAGRGLENYGYTF
size: .; V: TRBV29-1; D: .; J: TRBJ2-1; DNA: TGCAGCGTTGAGACAGGACTAGTCCCCCCACTCAATGAGCAGTTCTTC; CDR3: CSVETGLVPPLNEQFF
size: .; V: TRBV4-3; D: TRBD1; J: TRBJ2-1; DNA: TGCGCCAGCAGCCAAGATAGGACAGGGGGTTTTGAGCAGTTCTTC; CDR3: CASSQDRTGGFEQFF
size: .; V: TRBV19; D: .; J: TRBJ2-2; DNA: TGTGCCAGTAGTATAGATGGGGCCAGGGGCTACACCGGGGAGCTGTTTTTT; CDR3: CASSIDGARGYTGELFF
size: .; V: TRBV2; D: .; J: TRBJ1-4; DNA: TGTGCCAGCCTTCCCGCGGGGGGACGTCGGGAAAAACTGTTTTTT; CDR3: CASLPAGGRREKLFF
size: .; V: TRBV2; D: .; J: TRBJ1-1; DNA: TGTGCCAGCAATCAGAACACTGAAGCTTTCTTT; CDR3: CASNQNTEAFF
size: .; V: TRBV5-4; D: .; J: TRBJ2-7; DNA: TGTGCCAGCAGCTTGGGCGGGACAGAAGACGAGCAGTACTTC; CDR3: CASSLGGTEDEQYF
size: .; V: TRBV7-9; D: TRBD1; J: TRBJ2-7; DNA: TGTGCCAGCAGCTCGGCCGGGACAGGGAACGAGCAGTACTTC; CDR3: CASSSAGTGNEQYF
size: .; V: TRBV19; D: .; J: TRBJ1-5; DNA: TGTGCCAGTAGTATAGATAGGACAAGGCCCCAGCATTTT; CDR3: CASSIDRTRPQHF
size: .; V: TRBV9; D: TRBD1; J: TRBJ2-1; DNA: TGTGCCAGCAGCGGACGACGGGACAGGGCCGACAATGAGCAGTTCTTC; CDR3: CASSGRRDRADNEQFF
size: .; V: TRBV10-3; D: TRBD2; J: TRBJ2-1; DNA: TGTGCCACTAGCGGGAAGGGTTTTGGGGGAACGCAGTTCTTC; CDR3: CATSGKGFGGTQFF
size: .; V: TRBV5-1; D: .; J: TRBJ1-2; DNA: TGCGCCAGCAGAGCGGACAGAAATGACCTCGGAGGCTACACCTTC; CDR3: CASRADRNDLGGYTF
size: .; V: TRBV30; D: .; J: TRBJ2-7; DNA: TGTGCCTGGACAATGGGTTCTCGGGGGTACGAGCAGTACTTC; CDR3: CAWTMGSRGYEQYF
size: .; V: TRBV6-6; D: TRBD1; J: TRBJ1-5; DNA: TGTGCCAGCGGGTCGGTCAGGGGGAACAATCAGCCCCAGCATTTT; CDR3: CASGSVRGNNQPQHF
size: .; V: TRBV29-1; D: TRBD1; J: TRBJ1-2; DNA: TGCAGCGCCCCCAGGGGGGCCTTTCCGTATGGCTACACCTTC; CDR3: CSAPRGAFPYGYTF
size: .; V: TRBV7-2; D: TRBD2; J: TRBJ2-1; DNA: TGTGCCAGCAGGCCCCGGGGGGGGGAGGCCAATGAGCAGTTCTTC; CDR3: CASRPRGGEANEQFF
size: .; V: TRBV29-1; D: .; J: TRBJ1-2; DNA: TGCAGCTTCTCTGACGGGATCTATGGCTACACCTTC; CDR3: CSFSDGIYGYTF
size: once; V: TRBV6-5; D: TRBD2; J: TRBJ2-7; DNA: TGTGCCAGCAGTTGGATAGCGGGAGACTCCTACGAGCAGTACTTC; CDR3: CASSWIAGDSYEQYF
size: .; V: TRBV30; D: .; J: TRBJ2-1; DNA: TGTGCCTGGAGTGCCAGTTTCTACAATGAGCAGTTCTTC; CDR3: CAWSASFYNEQFF
size: .; V: TRBV4-1; D: .; J: TRBJ2-7; DNA: TGCGCCAGCAGCCAAGATGTCGGGGTCTACGAGCAGTACTTC; CDR3: CASSQDVGVYEQYF
size: .; V: TRBV28; D: TRBD1; J: TRBJ2-7; DNA: TGTGCCAGCAGTCGGACAGGGACCGTCTACGAGCAGTACTTC; CDR3: CASSRTGTVYEQYF
size: .; V: TRBV27; D: TRBD1; J: TRBJ2-2; DNA: TGTGCCAGCCACCAAACCGGGACAGGGGTAACCGGGGAGCTGTTTTTT; CDR3: CASHQTGTGVTGELFF
size: .; V: TRBV10-2; D: TRBD2; J: TRBJ2-3; DNA: TGCGCCAGCAACGACGCAGCGGGAGTCCCAGATACGCAGTATTTT; CDR3: CASNDAAGVPDTQYF
size: .; V: TRBV7-9; D: .; J: TRBJ2-7; DNA: TGTGCCAGCGCGGAATCCTACGAGCAGTACTTC; CDR3: CASAESYEQYF
size: .; V: TRBV19; D: TRBD1; J: TRBJ2-5; DNA: TGTGCCAGTAGTGTCCAGGGGGCGATGGGGACCCAGTACTTC; CDR3: CASSVQGAMGTQYF